This T cell receptor (beta chain) was sequenced for a study of cytomegalovirus exposure and HLA in healthy donors. V was cut by 4 bases and J by 3 bases, with 13 bases left in between. The CDR3 consists of 14 residues. Germline values: CDR1 LGHNA, CDR2 YSLEER. In the PCR, 60 Vbeta and 13 Jbeta primers were used. Sequencing was performed with immunoSEQ multiplex PCR; in TCRdb, only in-frame clones are kept and a portion is missing. The sample yields 150,000 to 200,000 clones, approximately 80% seen once. The TCR sequence derives from a woman between 40 and 55 years old in good health and CMV-seronegative. J is TRBJ2-7 and V is TRBV4-3; D is unclear. Sequencing was done on a sample of PBMCs. CDR3 DNA: TGCGCCAGCAGCCCCAGATCTTCCGACTACGAGCAGTACGTC. Encoded protein: CASSPRSSDYEQYV.